This paragraph covers one TCR beta chain sequence. V was trimmed by 3 bases and J by 5 bases, leaving 10 bases between them. The CDR3 totals 13 residues. The germline V gene has CDR1 SGHTA and CDR2 FQGNSA. The source of the sample is a study of blood T cell repertoires in COVID-19. Whole-study context: Samples taken during acute and convalescent COVID-19 were collected in the United States, Italy and Spain.

In the original analysis: Nucleated cell number was recorded as an estimate derived from reference gene primer amplification. TCRdb keeps only in-frame clones here, not all; method: immunoSEQ multiplex PCR. V and J calls and clone size come straight from that table; D and trimming were deduced from the DNA. The profile shows roughly 67,000 clones, 83% of them singletons. V is TRBV7-2 and J is TRBJ2-5, with D tentatively TRBD2 (5 bases). Sequencing was carried out using peripheral blood. The source of this sequence is a woman aged 60-70 years with acute or convalescent COVID-19. CDR3 nucleotide sequence: TGTGCCAGCAGCTTCTTCTCGGGGGAGACCCAGTACTTC. Its translation: CASSFFSGETQYF.